A single sample is the source of the 17 T cell receptor beta chains below, sequenced in a study of blood T cell repertoires in COVID-19. Measured with immunoSEQ multiplex PCR; TCRdb has only the in-frame clones, and not every one. Found here are more than 300,000 clones, 86% of them singletons; the top ten hold about 9.4%. Sequenced material: PBMCs or T cells enriched from blood (not recorded which). Receptor source: a woman under 30 who had recovered from COVID-19.

V usage is TRBV6-1 and J usage is TRBJ2-3; perhaps TRBD1 as D (6 bases). Trimming left V 0 bases short and J 7 bases short, with 17 bases between. This CDR3 comprises 16 residues. The germline CDR1 and CDR2 sequences are MNHNS and SASEGT. The CDR3 sequence is CASSEAQGPVRHTQYF. The CDR3 DNA follows: TGTGCCAGCAGTGAAGCGCAGGGGCCTGTTAGGCATACGCAGTATTTT.

J is TRBJ2-7 and V is TRBV21-1; the D call in the table, TRBD1, was not verified against the DNA. TRBV21-1 is given as a pseudogene. CDR3 size: 14 residues. CDR3 sequence reads: CASSKFYSSYEQYF. The CDR3 DNA is TGTGCCAGCAGCAAATTTTACAGCTCCTACGAGCAGTACTTC.

This chain connects TRBV18 to TRBJ1-5, with TRBD1 matching over 8 bases. The CDR3 runs 14 residues. Germline CDR1 reads KGHSH; CDR2 reads LQKENI. The junction had 7 bases not matched to a gene; V was cut back by 6 bases and J by 6 bases. CDR3 sequence: CASSLDRASQPQHF. The CDR3 region has the DNA TGTGCCAGCTCCTTGGACAGGGCGTCTCAGCCCCAGCATTTT. Full variable domain (outside the CDR3, taken from reference TRBV18 and TRBJ1-5): NAGVMQNPRHLVRRRGQEARLRCSPMKGHSHVYWYRQLPEEGLKFMVYLQKENIIDESGMPKERFSAEFPKEGPSILRIQQVVRGDSAAYFCASSLDRASQPQHFGDGTRLSIL.

The genes are TRBV7-9 and TRBJ1-3; possible D gene TRBD1, 6 bases. Germline V gives CDR1 SEHNR, CDR2 FQNEAQ (reference sequence). Trimming took off 2 bases at V and 2 bases at J, with 10 bases between the two ends. The CDR3 contains 15 residues. CDR3 amino acids: CASSLKGGAGNTIYF. The DNA for the CDR3 is TGTGCCAGCAGCTTAAAAGGGGGAGCTGGAAACACCATATATTTT.

This clone was counted a single time. The rearrangement uses TRBV3-1 (or the pseudogene TRBV3-2) and TRBJ1-2; D is possibly TRBD1 (6 bases). The CDR3 length is 15 residues. CDR1 and CDR2 from the germline V gene are LGHDT and YNNKEL (reference sequence). V was cut by 0 bases and J by 7 bases, with 15 bases left in between. Here the CDR3 reads CASSQDTTGSGGYTF. CDR3 in DNA: TGTGCCAGCAGCCAAGATACTACAGGGTCTGGTGGCTACACCTTC.

This chain links TRBV5-1 with TRBJ2-2, with TRBD2 matching 10 bases. The CDR3 runs to 17 residues. V lost 3 bases, J lost 0 bases, and 5 bases stayed unmatched. From germline, CDR1 is SGHRS and CDR2 YFSETQ. This CDR3 is CASSSGTSVTNTGELFF. The CDR3, as DNA: TGCGCCAGCAGCTCCGGGACTAGCGTTACGAACACCGGGGAGCTGTTTTTT.

The genes are TRBV19 and TRBJ2-2, with a tentative D call TRBD1 (6 bases). The CDR3 spans 14 residues. The germline V and J ends were trimmed by 2 bases and 6 bases, with 10 bases remaining between them. Per the germline V gene, CDR1 is LNHDA and CDR2 is SQIVND (reference sequence). Written as DNA, the CDR3 is TGTGCCAGTAGTATAAACAGGGATCCCGGGGAGCTGTTTTTT. Translation gives CASSINRDPGELFF.

The chain employs TRBV3-1 (or the pseudogene TRBV3-2) and TRBJ2-5; D is unresolved. The CDR3 is 16 amino acids. The germline gives CDR1 LGHDT, CDR2 YNNKEL (reference sequence). V was shortened by 4 bases and J by 10 bases, with 25 bases between the two germline ends. The chain's CDR3 is CASSPTSDVSEGIQYF. CDR3 DNA sequence: TGTGCCAGCAGCCCTACTTCAGACGTAAGCGAAGGTATCCAGTACTTC.

The gene calls are TRBV6-4 and TRBJ1-1; D is unresolved. Germline-derived CDR1 and CDR2 are MRHNA and SNTAGT. Trimming removed 6 bases from V and 0 bases from J, with 8 bases in between. This CDR3 has 13 amino acids. The chain's CDR3 is CASSSSMNTEAFF. The CDR3 region has the DNA TGTGCCAGCAGCTCCTCTATGAACACTGAAGCTTTCTTT.

The J gene is TRBJ1-1, the V gene TRBV28; TRBD1 agrees at 11 bases. CDR1 and CDR2 (germline): MDHEN, SYDVKM. The ends lost 5 bases at V and 3 bases at J; junction bases unmatched: 5. The CDR3 spans 15 residues. DNA of the CDR3: TGTGCCAGCAGTCCACGGGACAGGGGGTACACTGAAGCTTTCTTT. Residues: CASSPRDRGYTEAFF.

For this clone: The junction does not match germline at one end; this may be a read error. The chain combines TRBV7-9 with TRBJ1-3; 8 bases map to TRBD1. CDR1 and CDR2 from the germline V gene are SEHNR and FQNEAQ (reference sequence). The CDR3 consists of 14 residues. The DNA for the CDR3 is TGTGCCAGCAGCCAGTTGACAGGGGTAAAACGCGGTGGGTTT. This codes for CASSQLTGVKRGGF.

V and J are TRBV24-1 and TRBJ1-5, with unresolved D. The V end lost 5 bases, the J end lost 2 bases, and 18 bases lay between the germline ends. The CDR3 is 17 residues long. Germline values: CDR1 KGHDR, CDR2 SFDVKD. The CDR3 nucleotides are TGTGCCACCAGTGGGAGGGTACTGGGTGGTGGCAATCAGCCCCAGCATTTT. This sequence encodes CATSGRVLGGGNQPQHF.

The chain links TRBV5-1 to TRBJ1-2, with D uncertain. V gave up 4 bases and J gave up 4 bases, with 14 bases separating them. This CDR3 comprises 14 residues. Germline lookup yields CDR1 SGHRS and CDR2 YFSETQ. The CDR3 here is CASSPPEGIYGYTF. CDR3 sequence (DNA): TGCGCCAGCAGCCCTCCCGAGGGAATCTATGGCTACACCTTC.

This chain connects TRBV5-1 to TRBJ1-5; 10 bases fit TRBD1. This CDR3 comprises 15 residues. Germline V CDR1 and CDR2: SGHRS, YFSETQ. Losses at the gene ends were 0 bases for V and 8 bases for J; bases not matched to a gene: 5. CDR3 loop: CASSLGQGAREPQHF. CDR3 DNA: TGCGCCAGCAGCTTGGGACAGGGGGCGAGAGAGCCCCAGCATTTT.

The chain links TRBV28 to TRBJ1-4; TRBD1 aligns across 7 bases. This CDR3 is 16 amino acids long. Germline V lookup: CDR1 MDHEN, CDR2 SYDVKM. The V segment lost 9 bases and the J segment 1 base; nucleotides outside the gene matches: 11. CDR3 loop: CASSGGGAGTNEKLFF. Here the CDR3 DNA reads TGTGCCAGTTCGGGAGGGGGCGCGGGAACTAATGAAAAACTGTTTTTT.

This chain joins TRBV5-1 and TRBJ1-2, with TRBD1 matching 7 bases. Germline lookup yields CDR1 SGHRS and CDR2 YFSETQ. The V and J ends lost 4 bases and 8 bases, in that order; junction bases with no gene match: 8. CDR3 size: 13 residues. The CDR3 DNA follows: TGCGCCAGCAGCGGGACAGAGGAAGACGGCTACACCTTC. Protein sequence: CASSGTEEDGYTF.

V gene TRBV12-5 combines with J gene TRBJ2-1; 9 bases align to TRBD2. The V segment lost 5 bases and the J segment 0 bases; nucleotides outside the gene matches: 8. Germline lookup yields CDR1 LGHNT and CDR2 FRNRAP. This CDR3 comprises 17 residues. CDR3 in amino acids: CASGEAGGLTSYNEQFF. The DNA for the CDR3 is TGTGCTAGTGGTGAAGCGGGAGGACTCACCTCCTACAATGAGCAGTTCTTC.